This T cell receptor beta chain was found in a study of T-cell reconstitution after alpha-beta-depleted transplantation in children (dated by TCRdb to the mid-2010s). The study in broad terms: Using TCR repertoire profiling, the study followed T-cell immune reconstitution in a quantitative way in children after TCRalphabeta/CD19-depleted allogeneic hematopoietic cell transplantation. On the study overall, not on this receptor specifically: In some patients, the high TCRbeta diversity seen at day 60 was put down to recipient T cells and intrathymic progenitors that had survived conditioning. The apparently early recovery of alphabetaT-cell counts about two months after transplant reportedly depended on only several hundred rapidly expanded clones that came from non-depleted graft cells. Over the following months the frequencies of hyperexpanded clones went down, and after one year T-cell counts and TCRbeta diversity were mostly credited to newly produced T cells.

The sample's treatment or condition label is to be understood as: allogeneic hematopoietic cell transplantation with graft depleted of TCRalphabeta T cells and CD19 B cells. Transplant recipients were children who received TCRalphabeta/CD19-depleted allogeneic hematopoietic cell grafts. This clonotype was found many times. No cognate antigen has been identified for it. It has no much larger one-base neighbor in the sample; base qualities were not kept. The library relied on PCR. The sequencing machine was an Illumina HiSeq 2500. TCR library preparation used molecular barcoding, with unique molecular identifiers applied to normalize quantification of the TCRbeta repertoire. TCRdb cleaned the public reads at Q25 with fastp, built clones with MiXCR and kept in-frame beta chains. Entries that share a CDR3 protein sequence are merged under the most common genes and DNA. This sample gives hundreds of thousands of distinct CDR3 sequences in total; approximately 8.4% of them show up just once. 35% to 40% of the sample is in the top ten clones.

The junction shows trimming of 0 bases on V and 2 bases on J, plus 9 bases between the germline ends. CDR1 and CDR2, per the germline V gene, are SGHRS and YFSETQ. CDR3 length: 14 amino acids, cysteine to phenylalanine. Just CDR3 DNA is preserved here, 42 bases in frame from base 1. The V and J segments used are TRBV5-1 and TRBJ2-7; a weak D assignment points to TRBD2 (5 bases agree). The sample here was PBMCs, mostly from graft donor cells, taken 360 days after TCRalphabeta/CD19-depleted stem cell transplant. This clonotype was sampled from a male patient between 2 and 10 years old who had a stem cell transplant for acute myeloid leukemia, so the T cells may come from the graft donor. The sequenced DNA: TGCGCCAGCAGCTTGGGGGGAGAGCCCTACGAGCAGTACTTC. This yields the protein CASSLGGEPYEQYF.